This T cell receptor beta chain originates from a study of human T cells and chemical hapten exposure (dated by TCRdb to the early 2020s). In terms of the full investigation: For sensitization, 2% DPC in acetone was applied to a 2 cm by 2 cm area of upper inner arm skin. Weekly therapeutic DPC doses were additionally applied to the scalp of patients throughout the roughly 23-week study period. Patch tests used Finn chambers with 0.01% DPC on the upper back, scored after 6 days by International Contact Dermatitis Research Group standards. Most of the patients in the cohort were female, and the cohort covered alopecia areata with under or over 50% scalp involvement, alopecia totalis and alopecia universalis. Libraries were pooled for sequencing, and per-sample TCR yields varied mainly because of small differences in library volumes within the pool. This study followed changes in the peripheral blood TCR repertoire in vivo during primary and secondary sensitization of alopecia patients to the hapten diphenylcyclopropenone (DPC). Patient blood was sampled pre-sensitization (week 0) and at 2, 6 and about 24 weeks after DPC sensitization. For TCR sequencing, blood came from about 29 alopecia patients at anywhere from one to four time points (pre-sensitization, 2, 6 and 24 weeks).

In this sample, this clonotype turned up many times. The clone's antigen remains unknown. Base-call qualities are not available, and no considerably larger clone is one nucleotide away. Per the germline V gene, SNHLY is the CDR1 and FYNNEI is the CDR2. Inclusive of the bounding cysteine and phenylalanine, the CDR3 is 15 residues long. Of all the DNA, just the CDR3 is kept, 45 bases in frame from base 1. At the junction V is shortened by 2 bases and J by 2 bases, with 12 bases in between. Results the study describes overall, beyond this receptor: Alopecia, a presumed autoimmune disease, was present in all patients, so the immune response of the patients might differ from that of healthy individuals. Patch test score correlated positively with the number of PT1 expanded TCRs, reaching significance at thresholds 8, 16 and 32 but not at 4. Significantly more large CDR3 similarity clusters were formed by expanded TCRs than by pre-sensitization or healthy control sets, consistent with antigen-driven responses. After repeated subsampling, changes were observed in the strength of the expansion versus patch-test correlation and in the threshold at which the correlation became significant. No change with DPC sensitization was found in the number of TCRs above 1 in 1000 frequency, and no evidence of global repertoire structure alterations was found.

The receptor library was made with RACE. The instrument was a NextSeq 500. During library preparation, unique molecular identifiers were attached to individual cDNA molecules so that TCRs could be counted quantitatively and reproducibly. Each blood RNA sample was used to sequence both TCR alpha and TCR beta chains. The published analysis was carried out like this. Samples had a median of about 90,000 TCRs, with a range from roughly 23,224 to 700,000. V, J and CDR3 annotation of the TCR reads was performed with the Decombinator software suite. To make PS versus PT1 abundance plots, every sample was subsampled to the same number of TCRs (28,000). TCRs were defined as expanded if absent before sensitization and observed at least eight times at the 2-week time point. The public reads were run again by TCRdb, first through fastp at Q25 and then through MiXCR, and only productive beta chains were kept. Rows with a matching CDR3 protein are joined into one entry that keeps the most common DNA and genes. The authors' filters were not applied to this entry. This sample lists around 130,000 distinct CDR3 sequences; 11% were detected once. The ten largest clonotypes hold around 2.5% of the sample.

The intended sense of this specimen's time point label: patch test 3, about 24 weeks after DPC sensitization. The treatment or condition label here, explained by the study, means: therapeutic diphenylcyclopropenone sensitization with weekly scalp DPC. Blood at each patch-test visit was drawn before the patch test was applied. Patients were considered eligible if aged 18 to 70, diagnosed with alopecia and deemed suitable for DPC therapy, and patients were excluded if pregnant. Total RNA was extracted from unfractionated whole blood that had been collected in Tempus Blood RNA tubes. The source was whole blood, collected in connection with sensitization to the hapten diphenylcyclopropenone (DPC). The clonotype comes from a woman between 50 and 59 years old with alopecia areata. Some clones in this sample may be carry-over from other donors' samples. Recombination joined TRBV2 with TRBJ2-5, with the D segment identity uncertain. The nucleotides are TGTGCCAGCAGTGAATTACGTTCACTTCAAGAGACCCAGTACTTC. Protein translation: CASSELRSLQETQYF.